This T cell receptor beta chain was identified in a study of spatial heterogeneity in lung cancer. Background on the study: Consistent detection of more beta-chain than alpha-chain sequences was observed. Counts of TCR transcripts in tumor regions correlated strongly with a matched bulk RNA-seq T cell module score. Points from the study as a whole: Expanded alpha and beta TCR counts within tumors tracked tumor mutation counts.

Time point denoted: sample taken at primary tumor resection. In the library, each TCR cDNA molecule bore its own unique molecular identifier. In TCRdb, the 5' RACE reads were re-called with MiXCR into one record per CDR3 protein. Of some 6,900 distinct CDR3 sequences listed, over 13% are singletons. This clonotype was picked up many times. Its antigen remains unknown. The CDR3 runs to 13 residues. In germline, CDR1 is LNHDA, CDR2 SQIVND (reference sequence). V shed 7 bases, J shed 4 bases, and the junction held 5 bases outside the gene matches. The specimen was lung tumor tissue, collected at surgery. This clonotype was sampled from a male donor with early-stage non-small cell lung cancer. The chain has TRBV19 and TRBJ1-1, with 8 bases identical to TRBD1. CDR3 DNA: TGTGCCAGTAAGGGGACAGGTGGCACTGAAGCTTTCTTT. Amino acids: CASKGTGGTEAFF.